This TCR beta chain was identified during a study of cytomegalovirus exposure and HLA in healthy donors. Whole-study results and caveats: Roughly even sequencing depth across donors was the assumption behind the presence/absence analyses.

Points on this clone: The antigen is unknown.

V was clipped by 3 bases and J by 2 bases, with 12 bases between them. CDR3 length equals 15 residues. Germline lookup yields CDR1 SGHVS and CDR2 FQNEAQ. PCR involved 60 Vbeta and 13 Jbeta primers. The repertoire was sequenced with immunoSEQ multiplex PCR; TCRdb's copy has only in-frame clones and lacks some. This listing includes 60,000 to 70,000 clones. J is TRBJ2-3 and V is TRBV7-8, with D maybe TRBD2 (5 bases). Sequences were obtained from PBMCs. The source is a man aged 25-40 years in good health and CMV-seropositive. CDR3 amino acids: CASSLASRYTDTQYF. CDR3 DNA sequence: TGTGCCAGCAGCTTGGCTAGCCGCTACACAGATACGCAGTATTTT.